The T cell receptor (beta chain) described here comes from a study of cytomegalovirus exposure and HLA in healthy donors. In the case of this clone: Its matching antigen is unknown.

Whole-study findings and limits: Presence/absence results assume similar sequencing depth per donor, which may not hold.

The CDR3 is made up of 14 amino acids. The germline gives CDR1 MGHDK, CDR2 SYGVNS. V lost 5 bases, J lost 2 bases, and 10 bases lay in between. PCR was performed using 60 Vbeta and 13 Jbeta primers. Under the authors' procedure: In a later analysis, 10 million to 11 million of 60 million to 80 million unique beta chains occurred in at least two donors. TCRdb's table, derived via immunoSEQ multiplex PCR, lists solely in-frame clones and lacks some. The DNA gave D and trimming, while V, J and clone size come from that table. The sample has about 150,000 clones, 76% seen once. The genes are TRBV25-1 and TRBJ1-5; D ambiguous. Specimen: PBMCs. The sequence derives from a female donor in good health and CMV-seropositive. CDR3 nucleotide sequence: TGTGCCAGCAGTAAGGCAGAGGGCAATCAGCCCCAGCATTTT. This sequence encodes CASSKAEGNQPQHF.